The next 28 T cell receptor beta chains were all read from a single sample in a study of T-cell memory formation after mild COVID-19. Each CDR3 protein is one row after TCRdb ran MiXCR on the 5' RACE reads. The sample consists of 30,000 or so distinct CDR3 sequences, roughly 21% of them appearing once. Sequenced: PBMCs or a T cell subset sorted from them (not recorded which). Receptor source: an adult who had mild COVID-19 (a few samples of this study predate the infection). Cell type and time point are not known.

This clonotype was counted many times. The V call is TRBV7-6, the J call TRBJ1-4, with a weak D call TRBD1 (5 bases). The CDR3 contains 15 residues. Trimming took off 2 bases at V and 0 bases at J, with 7 bases between the two ends. Germline-derived CDR1 and CDR2 are SGHVS and FNYEAQ. The CDR3 bases are TGTGCCAGCAGCTTATCGACAGCAACTAATGAAAAACTGTTTTTT. It yields the protein CASSLSTATNEKLFF. The variable domain in full, completed from reference TRBV7-6 and TRBJ1-4, reads GAGVSQSPRYKVTKRGQDVALRCDPISGHVSLYWYRQALGQGPEFLTYFNYEAQQDKSGLPNDRFSAERPEGSISTLTIQRTEQRDSAMYRCASSLSTATNEKLFFGSGTQLSVL.

This clonotype was recorded many times. The chain joins TRBV7-2 to TRBJ2-5, with D maybe TRBD2 (6 bases). Looked up from germline, CDR1 is SGHTA and CDR2 is FQGNSA. The V gene lost 5 bases and the J gene lost 1 base, with 8 bases spanning the gap. The CDR3 runs 13 residues. The CDR3 region is CASSRDFQETQYF. CDR3 DNA sequence: TGTGCCAGCAGCCGGGACTTCCAAGAGACCCAGTACTTC.

In its sample, this clonotype was seen many times. This chain uses TRBV20-1 with TRBJ2-3, with 11 bases fitting TRBD2. J was trimmed by 7 bases and V by 2 bases; bases with no gene match: 8. The germline gives CDR1 DFQATT, CDR2 SNEGSKA (reference sequence). This CDR3 spans 15 amino acids. The CDR3 region has the DNA TGCAGTGCTAGATCACTAGCGGGAGAGGCAAATACGCAGTATTTT. Its protein product is CSARSLAGEANTQYF.

This clonotype was observed many times. V gene TRBV28 combines with J gene TRBJ2-6; D is ambiguous. From germline, CDR1 is MDHEN and CDR2 SYDVKM. The CDR3 consists of 15 residues. V was trimmed by 7 bases and J by 0 bases, leaving 10 bases between them. For the CDR3, the DNA is TGTGCCAGCACCTTAGGAGACTCTGGGGCCAACGTCCTGACTTTC. It translates to CASTLGDSGANVLTF.

This chain joins TRBV7-8 and TRBJ2-2, with TRBD2 as a possible D gene (5 bases). Germline loops: CDR1 SGHVS, CDR2 FQNEAQ. The CDR3 has 12 amino acids. V was pared by 7 bases and J by 6 bases, with 9 bases between. CDR3 sequence: CASKTGAGELFF. The CDR3 coding sequence is TGTGCCAGCAAGACCGGGGCCGGGGAGCTGTTTTTT.

The chain links TRBV5-6 to TRBJ1-2, with no clear D. CDR3 length: 14 residues. The germline V gene encodes CDR1 SGHDT and CDR2 YYEEEE. Trimming took off 2 bases at V and 8 bases at J, with 16 bases between the two ends. In DNA, the CDR3 is TGTGCCAGCAGCTTCCCATCAACTCGGAGGGGCTACACCTTC. Translating it yields CASSFPSTRRGYTF. The complete variable domain, with remaining parts taken from reference TRBV5-6 and TRBJ1-2, reads DAGVTQSPTHLIKTRGQQVTLRCSPKSGHDTVSWYQQALGQGPQFIFQYYEEEERQRGNFPDRFSGHQFPNYSSELNVNALLLGDSALYLCASSFPSTRRGYTFGSGTRLTVV.

This clonotype was seen many times. V usage is TRBV7-2 and J usage is TRBJ1-5; 7 bases fit TRBD1. The CDR3 has 15 residues. Germline-derived CDR1 and CDR2 are SGHTA and FQGNSA. V lost 5 bases, J lost 4 bases, and 8 bases stayed unmatched. CDR3 sequence reads: CASSRTSGGNQPQHF. DNA for the CDR3: TGTGCCAGCAGCCGAACTTCAGGGGGGAATCAGCCCCAGCATTTT.

This clonotype was seen repeatedly, ten times or more. V usage is TRBV7-2 and J usage is TRBJ1-3; tentative D call: TRBD1 (6 bases). The CDR3 runs 19 residues. Trimming took 2 bases from V and 0 from J, leaving 20 bases between them. Germline V gives CDR1 SGHTA, CDR2 FQGNSA. The CDR3 DNA is TGTGCCAGCAGCTTAAGGTGGACAGAGAGCATTCTCTCTGGAAACACCATATATTTT. It specifies CASSLRWTESILSGNTIYF. The variable domain in full, with the rest retrieved from reference TRBV7-2 and TRBJ1-3, is GAGVSQSPSNKVTEKGKDVELRCDPISGHTALYWYRQSLGQGLEFLIYFQGNSAPDKSGLPSDRFSAERTGGSVSTLTIQRTQQEDSAVYLCASSLRWTESILSGNTIYFGEGSWLTVV.

This clonotype was detected many times. The V gene is TRBV4-3, the J gene TRBJ2-1; 13 nucleotides agree with TRBD2. J lost 4 bases, V lost 1 base, and 4 bases had no gene match. Germline loops: CDR1 LGHNA, CDR2 YSLEER. The CDR3 is 17 residues long. The DNA of the CDR3 is TGCGCCAGCAGCCAAGCCGTACTAGCGGGAGGGTACAATGAGCAGTTCTTC. Translating gives CASSQAVLAGGYNEQFF.

CDR3 coding DNA: TGCGCCAGCAGCCAGCATACAGGGGGCGACACCTACGAGCAGTACTTC. It encodes CASSQHTGGDTYEQYF. This sequence joins TRBV4-1 and TRBJ2-7; 9 bases match TRBD1. Germline V CDR1 and CDR2: MGHRA, YSYEKL. V lost 3 bases, J lost 2 bases, and 8 bases stayed unmatched. The CDR3 covers 16 residues.

The sample holds many counts of this clonotype. J is TRBJ2-1 and V is TRBV4-3; D ambiguous. Germline CDR1 is LGHNA and CDR2 is YSLEER. V shed 3 bases and J shed 8 bases, with 11 bases lying between them. This CDR3 contains 13 residues. The CDR3 here is CASSQALPYEQFF. The CDR3 nucleotides read TGCGCCAGCAGCCAGGCCCTCCCGTATGAGCAGTTCTTC.

The chain joins TRBV6-2 or TRBV6-3 to TRBJ2-3, with 10 positions matching TRBD2. V was clipped by 7 bases and J by 1 base; unmatched bases: 5. The CDR3 is made up of 15 amino acids. Germline V gene data show CDR1 as MNHEY and CDR2 as SVGEGT. The chain's CDR3 is CASNKAGGRTDTQYF. CDR3 nucleotides: TGTGCCAGCAACAAAGCGGGAGGGCGCACAGATACGCAGTATTTT.

This chain links TRBV6-2 or TRBV6-3 with TRBJ2-5, with D unresolved. CDR3 length: 15 residues. CDR1 and CDR2 from the germline V gene are MNHEY and SVGEGT. V was cut by 5 bases and J by 2 bases, with 15 bases left in between. The CDR3 reads CASSAGTSDQETQYF. The CDR3 coding sequence is TGTGCCAGCAGTGCCGGCACCAGTGATCAAGAGACCCAGTACTTC.

This clonotype was seen ten or more times. The V gene is TRBV12-3 or TRBV12-4, the J gene TRBJ1-2; no definite D call. Trimming left V 1 base short and J 6 bases short, with 9 bases between. The CDR3 is made up of 13 amino acids. CDR3 sequence reads: CASSLGTRDGYTF. The CDR3 DNA sequence: TGTGCCAGCAGTTTAGGGACTCGGGATGGCTACACCTTC.

The J gene is TRBJ2-7, the V gene TRBV29-1; TRBD2 matches 10 bases. The V gene end was trimmed by 1 base and the J gene end by 4 bases; junction bases not matched to a gene: 1. Germline lookup yields CDR1 SQVTM and CDR2 ANQGSEA. The CDR3 extends over 13 amino acids. The CDR3 region has the DNA TGCAGCGTTGAAGCTAGCGGGAGATACGAGCAGTACTTC. Its protein product is CSVEASGRYEQYF.

This clonotype was detected many times. A read error may produce the germline difference seen at one junction end. V is TRBV5-1 and J is TRBJ2-7; tentative D call: TRBD2 (7 bases). CDR1 is SGHRS, CDR2 YFSETQ, per germline. The CDR3 consists of 15 residues. The CDR3 bases are TGCGCCAGCAGTTTGGGGTGGGAGGGGGTCTACGAGCAGTACTTC. Its translation: CASSLGWEGVYEQYF.

This clonotype was counted many times. The CDR3 spells CASRLGNTEAFF. The DNA for the CDR3 is TGTGCCAGCAGGTTGGGGAACACTGAAGCTTTCTTT. The rearrangement joins TRBV6-5 to TRBJ1-1; D is ambiguous. CDR3 size: 12 residues. The germline V and J ends were trimmed by 6 bases and 1 base, with 6 bases remaining between them. Looked up from germline, CDR1 is MNHEY and CDR2 is SVGAGI.

This chain connects TRBV3-1 to TRBJ2-3; 8 bases are a match to TRBD2. The CDR3 totals 16 residues. The V segment lost 1 base and the J segment 4 bases; nucleotides outside the gene matches: 7. Per germline, CDR1 LGHDT and CDR2 YNNKEL (reference sequence). CDR3 sequence: CASSQVGTSGSDTQYF. The CDR3 nucleotides are TGTGCCAGCAGCCAAGTCGGTACTAGCGGCTCAGATACGCAGTATTTT.

This clonotype was observed at least ten times. The V gene is TRBV9, the J gene TRBJ2-2; D is unclear. Trimming removed 0 bases from V and 1 base from J, with 16 bases in between. The CDR3 consists of 18 residues. CDR1 and CDR2 from the germline V gene are SGDLS and YYNGEE. The CDR3 DNA reads as TGTGCCAGCAGCGTAGATTTTGCGTCAGTAGGGAACACCGGGGAGCTGTTTTTT. It is translated as CASSVDFASVGNTGELFF. The entire variable domain, with the rest obtained from reference TRBV9 and TRBJ2-2, is as follows: DSGVTQTPKHLITATGQRVTLRCSPRSGDLSVYWYQQSLDQGLQFLIQYYNGEERAKGNILERFSAQQFPDLHSELNLSSLELGDSALYFCASSVDFASVGNTGELFFGEGSRLTVL.

This clonotype was recorded many times. The CDR3 DNA follows: TGCAGCGTTGCCTCCGGACAGTTGAGGAATGAAAAACTGTTTTTT. Translation: CSVASGQLRNEKLFF. V is TRBV29-1 and J is TRBJ1-4; perhaps TRBD1 as D (6 bases). The CDR3 runs 15 residues. V lost 4 bases to trimming and J lost 5 bases, with 17 bases between them. CDR1 SQVTM and CDR2 ANQGSEA come from the germline V gene. Full variable domain (rest looked up from reference TRBV29-1 and TRBJ1-4): SAVISQKPSRDICQRGTSLTIQCQVDSQVTMMFWYRQQPGQSLTLIATANQGSEATYESGFVIDKFPISRPNLTFSTLTVSNMSPEDSSIYLCSVASGQLRNEKLFFGSGTQLSVL.

This clonotype was seen at least ten times. The chain is built from TRBV20-1 and TRBJ1-5; D not certain. This CDR3 is 15 amino acids long. V was cut by 0 bases and J by 1 base, with 10 bases left in between. Germline V gene sequence: CDR1 DFQATT, CDR2 SNEGSKA (reference sequence). The DNA for the CDR3 is TGCAGTGCTAGAGAGGCCGGGGAGAGCAATCAGCCCCAGCATTTT. Encoded protein: CSAREAGESNQPQHF.

This clonotype was counted at least ten times. The gene calls are TRBV20-1 and TRBJ2-3; 8 bases are shared with TRBD2. CDR1 and CDR2 (germline): DFQATT, SNEGSKA (reference sequence). This CDR3 has 17 residues. Germline trimming cut 6 bases from V and 2 bases from J; bases unmatched to any gene: 16. The CDR3 DNA reads as TGCAGTGCCTTAAGAATCGGGAGCGGGAGAGTCACAGATACGCAGTATTTT. Translated: CSALRIGSGRVTDTQYF.

The gene calls are TRBV7-2 and TRBJ2-7, with a possible D match to TRBD2 (6 bases). V lost 4 bases, J lost 2 bases, and 9 bases lay in between. The V gene's germline CDR1 is SGHTA and CDR2 FQGNSA. There are 13 residues in the CDR3. The CDR3 nucleotides read TGTGCCAGCAGCTGGTCGGGGGCCTACGAGCAGTACTTC. Its translation is CASSWSGAYEQYF.

This clonotype appeared many times. The chain joins TRBV5-6 to TRBJ1-6; D remains unclear. V was pared by 4 bases and J by 7 bases, with 18 bases between. The CDR3 consists of 16 residues. Germline CDR1 SGHDT, CDR2 YYEEEE. CDR3 protein: CASSLRGGGPNSPLHF. The CDR3 DNA follows: TGTGCCAGCAGCCTACGTGGAGGCGGGCCAAATTCACCCCTCCACTTT. The full variable domain, with the rest looked up from reference TRBV5-6 and TRBJ1-6, is DAGVTQSPTHLIKTRGQQVTLRCSPKSGHDTVSWYQQALGQGPQFIFQYYEEEERQRGNFPDRFSGHQFPNYSSELNVNALLLGDSALYLCASSLRGGGPNSPLHFGNGTRLTVT.

The table lists this clonotype with many counts. The rearrangement uses TRBV5-1 and TRBJ1-4; TRBD1 is a possible D gene (5 bases). CDR1 is SGHRS, CDR2 YFSETQ, per germline. V was trimmed by 4 bases and J by 0 bases, leaving 16 bases between them. The CDR3 sequence is 17 residues long. The CDR3, as DNA: TGCGCCAGCAGCGAGGGGACCTCGGGGGCAACTAATGAAAAACTGTTTTTT. It codes for CASSEGTSGATNEKLFF.

This clonotype showed up just a few times. The chain employs TRBV7-2 and TRBJ2-5; D not resolved. The CDR3 runs 16 residues. Germline CDR1 reads SGHTA; CDR2 reads FQGNSA. V was pared by 2 bases and J by 4 bases, with 17 bases between. The CDR3 DNA sequence: TGTGCCAGCAGCTTATGGGATACTGGCCCCCTAGAGACCCAGTACTTC. It is translated as CASSLWDTGPLETQYF.

This clonotype has at least ten counts. The V and J genes are TRBV12-3 or TRBV12-4 and TRBJ1-4; D may be TRBD1 (5 bases). Trimming cost V 3 bases and J 6 bases, with 11 bases left between them. The CDR3 has 14 amino acids. CDR3 sequence: CASSFPAGHEKLFF. CDR3 in DNA: TGTGCCAGCAGTTTTCCGGCAGGGCATGAAAAACTGTTTTTT.

At least ten counts were recorded for this clonotype. The chain recombines TRBV5-4 with TRBJ2-7, with D possibly being TRBD1 (6 bases). CDR3 length equals 13 residues. Between the trimmed V and J ends, which lost 4 bases and 3 bases, there was a span of 11 bases. Germline CDR1 reads SGHNT; CDR2 reads YYREEE (reference sequence). The DNA for the CDR3 is TGTGCCAGCAGCGGAGGACAGATCTACGAGCAGTACTTC. It specifies CASSGGQIYEQYF.